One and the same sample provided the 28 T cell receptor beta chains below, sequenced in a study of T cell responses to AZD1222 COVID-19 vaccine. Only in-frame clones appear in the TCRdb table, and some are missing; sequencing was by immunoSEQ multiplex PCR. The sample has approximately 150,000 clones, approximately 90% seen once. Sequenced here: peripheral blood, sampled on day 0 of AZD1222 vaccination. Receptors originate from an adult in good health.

The CDR3 DNA follows: TGCGCCAGCAGCCAGGTGACAGGGGACACTGAAGCTTTCTTT. Its protein is CASSQVTGDTEAFF. The chain joins TRBV4-3 to TRBJ1-1; 8 bases fit TRBD1. V shed 3 bases, J shed 3 bases, and the junction held 3 bases outside the gene matches. Germline values: CDR1 LGHNA, CDR2 YSLEER. CDR3 size: 14 residues.

The CDR3: CASSLQLGGSTEAFF. CDR3 bases: TGTGCCAGCAGCTTACAACTTGGCGGGAGCACTGAAGCTTTCTTT. This chain links TRBV7-9 with TRBJ1-1; the D is unclear. V was cut by 2 bases and J by 4 bases, with 14 bases left in between. Germline CDR1 is SEHNR and CDR2 is FQNEAQ (reference sequence). There are 15 residues in the CDR3.

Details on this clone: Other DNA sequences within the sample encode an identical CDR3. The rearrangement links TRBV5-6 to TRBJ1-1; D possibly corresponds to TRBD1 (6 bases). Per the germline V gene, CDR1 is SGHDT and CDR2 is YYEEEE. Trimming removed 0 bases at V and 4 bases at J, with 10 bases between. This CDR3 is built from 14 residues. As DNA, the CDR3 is TGTGCCAGCAGCTTGGCGGGGGGCGGCACTGAAGCTTTCTTT. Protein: CASSLAGGGTEAFF.

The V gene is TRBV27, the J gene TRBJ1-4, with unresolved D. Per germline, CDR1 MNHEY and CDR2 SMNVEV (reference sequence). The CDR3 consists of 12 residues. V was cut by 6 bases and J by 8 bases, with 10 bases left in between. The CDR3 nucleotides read TGTGCCAGCAGCCCGAGAGGAGAAAAACTGTTTTTT. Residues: CASSPRGEKLFF.

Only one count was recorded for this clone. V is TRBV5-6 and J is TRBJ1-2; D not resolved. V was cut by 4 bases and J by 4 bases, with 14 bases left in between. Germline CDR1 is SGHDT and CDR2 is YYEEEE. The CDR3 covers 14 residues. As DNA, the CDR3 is TGTGCCAGCAGCATGCCGGGGAATGGCTATGGCTACACCTTC. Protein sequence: CASSMPGNGYGYTF.

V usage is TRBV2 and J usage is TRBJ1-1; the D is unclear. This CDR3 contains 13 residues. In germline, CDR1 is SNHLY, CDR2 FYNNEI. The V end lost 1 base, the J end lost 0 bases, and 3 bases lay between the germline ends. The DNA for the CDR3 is TGTGCCAGCAGTGAAGTCATGAACACTGAAGCTTTCTTT. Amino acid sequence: CASSEVMNTEAFF.

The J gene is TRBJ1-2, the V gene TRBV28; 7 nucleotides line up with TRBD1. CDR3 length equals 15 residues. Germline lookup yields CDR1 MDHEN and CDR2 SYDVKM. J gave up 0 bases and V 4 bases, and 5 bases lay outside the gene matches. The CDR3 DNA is TGTGCCAGCAGTTCCACAGGGGTAGCTAACTATGGCTACACCTTC. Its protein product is CASSSTGVANYGYTF.

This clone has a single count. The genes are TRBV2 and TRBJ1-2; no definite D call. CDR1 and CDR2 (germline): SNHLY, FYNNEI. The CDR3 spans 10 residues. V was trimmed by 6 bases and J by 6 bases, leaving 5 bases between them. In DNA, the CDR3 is TGTGCCAGCAGGTGGGATGGCTACACCTTC. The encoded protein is CASRWDGYTF.

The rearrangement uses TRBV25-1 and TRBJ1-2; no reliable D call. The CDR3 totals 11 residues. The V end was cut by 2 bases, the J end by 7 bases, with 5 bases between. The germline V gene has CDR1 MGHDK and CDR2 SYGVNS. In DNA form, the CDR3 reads TGTGCCAGCAGTGAAGCCTTTGGCTACACCTTC. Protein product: CASSEAFGYTF.

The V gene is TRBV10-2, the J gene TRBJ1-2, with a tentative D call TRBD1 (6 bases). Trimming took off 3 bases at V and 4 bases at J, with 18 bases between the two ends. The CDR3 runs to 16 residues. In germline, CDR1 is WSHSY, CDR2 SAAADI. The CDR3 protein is CASSEVIGTNFYGYTF. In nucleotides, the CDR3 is TGCGCCAGCAGTGAAGTTATCGGGACAAACTTCTATGGCTACACCTTC.

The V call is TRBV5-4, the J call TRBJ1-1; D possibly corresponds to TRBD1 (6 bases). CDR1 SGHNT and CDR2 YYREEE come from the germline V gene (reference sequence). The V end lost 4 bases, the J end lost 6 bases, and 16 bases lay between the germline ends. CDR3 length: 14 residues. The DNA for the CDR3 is TGTGCCAGCAGCGTGACAGGCGCTATCGCTGAAGCTTTCTTT. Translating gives CASSVTGAIAEAFF. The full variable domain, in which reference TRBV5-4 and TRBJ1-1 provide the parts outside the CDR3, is ETGVTQSPTHLIKTRGQQVTLRCSSQSGHNTVSWYQQALGQGPQFIFQYYREEENGRGNFPPRFSGLQFPNYSSELNVNALELDDSALYLCASSVTGAIAEAFFGQGTRLTVV.

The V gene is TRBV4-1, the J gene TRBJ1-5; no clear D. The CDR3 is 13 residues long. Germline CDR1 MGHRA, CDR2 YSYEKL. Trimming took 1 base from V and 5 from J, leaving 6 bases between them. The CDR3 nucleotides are TGCGCCAGCAGCCAAGGACCCGATCAGCCCCAGCATTTT. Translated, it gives CASSQGPDQPQHF.

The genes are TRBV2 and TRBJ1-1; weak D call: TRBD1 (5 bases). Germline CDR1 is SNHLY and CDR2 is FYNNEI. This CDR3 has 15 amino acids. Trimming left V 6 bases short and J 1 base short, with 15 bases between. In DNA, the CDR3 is TGTGCCAGCAGCGGGGCTGGGGCTCCGAACACTGAAGCTTTCTTT. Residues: CASSGAGAPNTEAFF.

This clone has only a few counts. For the CDR3, the DNA is TGTGCTAGTGGTTTGGGGGCGACAGGGGCCGGGGACACTGAAGCTTTCTTT. Translation gives CASGLGATGAGDTEAFF. The chain has TRBV12-5 and TRBJ1-1; 8 bases match TRBD1. Germline values: CDR1 LGHNT, CDR2 FRNRAP. Trimming took 1 base from V and 3 from J; bases not matched to a gene: 10. The CDR3 length is 17 residues.

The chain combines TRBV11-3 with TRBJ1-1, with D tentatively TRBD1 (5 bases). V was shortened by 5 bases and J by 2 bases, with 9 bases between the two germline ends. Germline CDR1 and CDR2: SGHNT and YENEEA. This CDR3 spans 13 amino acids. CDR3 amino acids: CASSQGRNTEAFF. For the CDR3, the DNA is TGTGCCAGCAGCCAGGGCCGAAACACTGAAGCTTTCTTT.

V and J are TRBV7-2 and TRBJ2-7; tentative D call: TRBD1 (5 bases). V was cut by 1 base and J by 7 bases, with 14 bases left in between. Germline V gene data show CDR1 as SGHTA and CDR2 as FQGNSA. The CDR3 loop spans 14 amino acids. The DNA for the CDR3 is TGTGCCAGCAGCTTAGGGCGGCTGCAGGGAGAGCAGTACTTC. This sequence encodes CASSLGRLQGEQYF. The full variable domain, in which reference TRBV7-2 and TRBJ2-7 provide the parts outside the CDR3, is GAGVSQSPSNKVTEKGKDVELRCDPISGHTALYWYRQSLGQGLEFLIYFQGNSAPDKSGLPSDRFSAERTGGSVSTLTIQRTQQEDSAVYLCASSLGRLQGEQYFGPGTRLTVT.

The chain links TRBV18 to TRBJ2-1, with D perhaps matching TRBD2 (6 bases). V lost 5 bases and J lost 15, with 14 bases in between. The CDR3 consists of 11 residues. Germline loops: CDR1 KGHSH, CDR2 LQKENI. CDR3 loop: CASSSGGYMFF. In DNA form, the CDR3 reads TGTGCCAGCTCATCCGGAGGGTACATGTTCTTC.

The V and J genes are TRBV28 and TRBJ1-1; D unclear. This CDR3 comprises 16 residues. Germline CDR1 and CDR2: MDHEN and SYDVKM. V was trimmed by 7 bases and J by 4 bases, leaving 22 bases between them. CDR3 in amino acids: CASKIPSAFMSTEAFF. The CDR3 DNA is TGTGCCAGCAAGATCCCAAGTGCCTTCATGAGCACTGAAGCTTTCTTT.

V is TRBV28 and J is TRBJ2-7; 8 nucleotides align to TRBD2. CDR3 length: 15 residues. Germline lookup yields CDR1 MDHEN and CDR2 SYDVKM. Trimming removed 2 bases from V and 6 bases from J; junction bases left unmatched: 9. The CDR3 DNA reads TGTGCCAGCAGTTTAAGGGCTAGCGGGCAGATCGAGCAGTACTTC. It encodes CASSLRASGQIEQYF.

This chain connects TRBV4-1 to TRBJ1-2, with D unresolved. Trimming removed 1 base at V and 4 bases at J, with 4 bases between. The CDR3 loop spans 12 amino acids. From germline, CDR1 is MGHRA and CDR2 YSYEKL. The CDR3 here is CASSQATYGYTF. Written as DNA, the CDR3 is TGCGCCAGCAGCCAAGCTACCTATGGCTACACCTTC.

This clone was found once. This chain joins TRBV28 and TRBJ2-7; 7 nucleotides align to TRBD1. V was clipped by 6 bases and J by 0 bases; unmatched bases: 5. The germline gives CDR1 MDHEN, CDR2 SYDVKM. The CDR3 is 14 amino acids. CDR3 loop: CASRRQGDSYEQYF. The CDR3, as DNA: TGTGCCAGCAGACGACAGGGAGACTCCTACGAGCAGTACTTC.

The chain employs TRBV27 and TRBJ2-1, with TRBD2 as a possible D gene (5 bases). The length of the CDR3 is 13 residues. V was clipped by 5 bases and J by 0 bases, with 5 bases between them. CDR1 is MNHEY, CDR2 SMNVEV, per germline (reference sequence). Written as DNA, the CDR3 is TGTGCCAGCAGTACTAGCTCCTACAATGAGCAGTTCTTC. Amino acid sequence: CASSTSSYNEQFF.

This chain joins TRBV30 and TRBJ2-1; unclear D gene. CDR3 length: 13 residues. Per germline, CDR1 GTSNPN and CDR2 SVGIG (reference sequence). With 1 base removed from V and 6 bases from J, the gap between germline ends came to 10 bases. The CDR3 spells CAWSGYSPNEQFF. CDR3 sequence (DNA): TGTGCCTGGAGTGGGTACTCGCCCAATGAGCAGTTCTTC.

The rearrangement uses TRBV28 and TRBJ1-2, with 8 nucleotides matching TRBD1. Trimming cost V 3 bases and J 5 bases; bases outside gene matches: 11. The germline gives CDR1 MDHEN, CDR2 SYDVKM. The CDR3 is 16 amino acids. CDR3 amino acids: CASSFPTGGALYGYTF. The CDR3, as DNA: TGTGCCAGCAGTTTTCCAACAGGGGGGGCCTTATATGGCTACACCTTC.

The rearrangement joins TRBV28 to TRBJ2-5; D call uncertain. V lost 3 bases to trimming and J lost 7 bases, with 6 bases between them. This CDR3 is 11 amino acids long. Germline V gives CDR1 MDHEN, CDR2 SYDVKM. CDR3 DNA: TGTGCCAGCAGTTTGGCTGGGACCCAGTACTTC. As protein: CASSLAGTQYF.

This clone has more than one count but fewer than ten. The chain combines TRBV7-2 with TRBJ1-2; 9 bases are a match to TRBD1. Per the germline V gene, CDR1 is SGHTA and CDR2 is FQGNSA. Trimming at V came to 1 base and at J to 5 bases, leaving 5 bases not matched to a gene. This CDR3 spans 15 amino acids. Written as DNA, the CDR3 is TGTGCCAGCAGCTTAGATGGGACAGGGATATATGGCTACACCTTC. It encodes CASSLDGTGIYGYTF.

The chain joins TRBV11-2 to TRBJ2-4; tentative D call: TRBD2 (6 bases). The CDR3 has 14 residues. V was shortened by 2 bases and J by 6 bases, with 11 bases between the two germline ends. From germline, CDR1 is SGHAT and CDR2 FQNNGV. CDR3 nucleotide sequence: TGTGCCAGCAGCTTACCGGGGGACCTAAACATTCAGTACTTC. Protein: CASSLPGDLNIQYF. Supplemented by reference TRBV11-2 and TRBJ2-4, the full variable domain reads EAGVAQSPRYKIIEKRQSVAFWCNPISGHATLYWYQQILGQGPKLLIQFQNNGVVDDSQLPKDRFSAERLKGVDSTLKIQPAKLEDSAVYLCASSLPGDLNIQYFGAGTRLSVL.

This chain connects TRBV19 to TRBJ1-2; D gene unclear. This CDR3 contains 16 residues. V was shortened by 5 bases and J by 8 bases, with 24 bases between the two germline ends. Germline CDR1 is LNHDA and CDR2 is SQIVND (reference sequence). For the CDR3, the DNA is TGTGCCAGTAGTCCTCTCTCCGGACCCTCACCCGTCGGCTACACCTTC. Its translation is CASSPLSGPSPVGYTF. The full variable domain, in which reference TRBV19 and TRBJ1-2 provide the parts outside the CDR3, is DGGITQSPKYLFRKEGQNVTLSCEQNLNHDAMYWYRQDPGQGLRLIYYSQIVNDFQKGDIAEGYSVSREKKESFPLTVTSAQKNPTAFYLCASSPLSGPSPVGYTFGSGTRLTVV.